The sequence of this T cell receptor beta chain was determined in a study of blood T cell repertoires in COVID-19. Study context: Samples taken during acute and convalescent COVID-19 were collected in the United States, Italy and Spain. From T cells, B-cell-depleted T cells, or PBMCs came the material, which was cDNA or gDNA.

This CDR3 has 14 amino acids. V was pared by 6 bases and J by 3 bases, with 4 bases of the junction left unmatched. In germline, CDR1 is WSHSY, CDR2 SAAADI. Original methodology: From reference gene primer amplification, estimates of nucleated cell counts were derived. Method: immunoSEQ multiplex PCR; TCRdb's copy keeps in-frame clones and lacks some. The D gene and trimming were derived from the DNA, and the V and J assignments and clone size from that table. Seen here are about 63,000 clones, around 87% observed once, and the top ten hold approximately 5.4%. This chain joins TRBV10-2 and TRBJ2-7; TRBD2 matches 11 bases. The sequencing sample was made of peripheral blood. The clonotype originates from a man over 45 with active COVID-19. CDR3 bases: TGCGCCAGCAGGGGTCTAGCGGGAGGCTACGAGCAGTACTTC. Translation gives CASRGLAGGYEQYF.